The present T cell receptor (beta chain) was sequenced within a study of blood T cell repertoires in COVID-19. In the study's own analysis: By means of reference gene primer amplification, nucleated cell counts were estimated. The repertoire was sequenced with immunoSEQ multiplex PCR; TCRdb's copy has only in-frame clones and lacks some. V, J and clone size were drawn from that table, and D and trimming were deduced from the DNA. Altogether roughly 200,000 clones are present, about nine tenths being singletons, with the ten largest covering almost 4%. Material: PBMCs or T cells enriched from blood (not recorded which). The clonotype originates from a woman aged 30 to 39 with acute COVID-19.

The chain's CDR3 is CASSENRVGYTF. In nucleotides, the CDR3 is TGTGCCAGCAGTGAAAACAGGGTCGGCTACACCTTC. This chain links TRBV2 with TRBJ1-2; maybe TRBD1 (6 bases). V was trimmed by 2 bases and J by 8 bases, leaving 9 bases between them. This CDR3 region has 12 residues. Germline V lookup: CDR1 SNHLY, CDR2 FYNNEI.